The sequence of this TCR beta chain was determined in a study of response to subunit inactivated influenza vaccine. Via MiXCR, TCRdb re-called the RT-PCR reads, giving one row per CDR3 protein. The table shows 650,000 to 800,000 distinct CDR3 sequences, with approximately 17% occurring only once. With 0 bases removed from V and 5 bases from J, the gap between germline ends came to 13 bases. Germline V gene data show CDR1 as LGHNA and CDR2 as YSLEER. CDR3 length: 15 amino acids. The clonotype was recovered from a man aged 50 to 59 who received an inactivated influenza vaccine. The chain is built from TRBV4-3 and TRBJ1-1; D uncertain. Specimen: PBMCs from blood, collected about 5 days after vaccination. The chain's CDR3 is CASSQDVGPGTEAFF. As DNA, the CDR3 is TGCGCCAGCAGCCAAGATGTGGGCCCTGGGACTGAAGCTTTCTTT.